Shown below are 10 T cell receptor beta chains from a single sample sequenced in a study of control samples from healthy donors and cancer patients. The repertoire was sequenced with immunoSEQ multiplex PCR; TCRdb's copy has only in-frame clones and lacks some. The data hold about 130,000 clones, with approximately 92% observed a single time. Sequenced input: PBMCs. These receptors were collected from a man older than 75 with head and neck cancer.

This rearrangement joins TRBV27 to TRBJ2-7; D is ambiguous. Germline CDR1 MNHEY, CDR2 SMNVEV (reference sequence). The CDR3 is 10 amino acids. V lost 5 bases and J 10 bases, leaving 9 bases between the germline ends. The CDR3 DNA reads TGTGCCAGCAGTCCCCCGGAACAGTACTTC. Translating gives CASSPPEQYF.

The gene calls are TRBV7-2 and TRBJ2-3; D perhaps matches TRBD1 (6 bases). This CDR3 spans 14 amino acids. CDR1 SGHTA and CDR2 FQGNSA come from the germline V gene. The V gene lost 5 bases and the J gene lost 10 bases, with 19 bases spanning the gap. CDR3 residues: CASSPGQHPMAQYF. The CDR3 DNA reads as TGTGCCAGCAGCCCCGGACAGCACCCCATGGCGCAGTATTTT.

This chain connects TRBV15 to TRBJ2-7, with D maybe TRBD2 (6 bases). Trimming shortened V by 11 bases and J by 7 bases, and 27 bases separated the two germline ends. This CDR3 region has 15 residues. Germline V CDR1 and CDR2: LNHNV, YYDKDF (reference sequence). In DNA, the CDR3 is TGTGCCCCGACCGGGAAAGGGAGGACGTCGGGGGAGCAGTACTTC. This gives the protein CAPTGKGRTSGEQYF.

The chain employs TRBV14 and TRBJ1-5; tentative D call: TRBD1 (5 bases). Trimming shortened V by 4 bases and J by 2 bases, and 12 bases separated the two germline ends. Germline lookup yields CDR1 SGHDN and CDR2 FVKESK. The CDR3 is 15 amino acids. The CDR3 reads CASSPPGGRNQPQHF. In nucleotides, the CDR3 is TGTGCCAGCAGCCCACCCGGGGGTCGCAATCAGCCCCAGCATTTT.

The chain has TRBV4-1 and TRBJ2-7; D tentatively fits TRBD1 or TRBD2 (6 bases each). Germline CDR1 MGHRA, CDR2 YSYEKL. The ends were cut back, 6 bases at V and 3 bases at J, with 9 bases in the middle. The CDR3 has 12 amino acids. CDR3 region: CASSGGGYEQYF. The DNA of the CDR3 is TGCGCCAGCAGTGGAGGGGGCTACGAGCAGTACTTC.

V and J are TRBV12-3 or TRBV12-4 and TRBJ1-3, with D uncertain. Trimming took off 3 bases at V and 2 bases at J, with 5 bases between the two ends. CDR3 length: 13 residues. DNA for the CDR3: TGTGCCAGCAGTTTCCTTGCTGGAAACACCATATATTTT. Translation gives CASSFLAGNTIYF.

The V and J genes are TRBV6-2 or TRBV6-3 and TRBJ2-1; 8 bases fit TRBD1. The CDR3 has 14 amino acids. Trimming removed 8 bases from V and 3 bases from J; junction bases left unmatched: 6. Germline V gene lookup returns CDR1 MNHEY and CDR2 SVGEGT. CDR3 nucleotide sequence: TGTGCCAGCCGCCAGGGGGCCGGCTACAATGAGCAGTTCTTC. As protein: CASRQGAGYNEQFF.

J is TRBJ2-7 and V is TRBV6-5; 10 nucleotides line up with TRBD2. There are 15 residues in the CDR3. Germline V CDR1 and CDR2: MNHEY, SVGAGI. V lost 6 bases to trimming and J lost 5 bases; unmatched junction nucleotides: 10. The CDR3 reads CASSPSSGSADEQYF. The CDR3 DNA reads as TGTGCCAGCAGCCCCTCTAGCGGGAGCGCCGACGAGCAGTACTTC.

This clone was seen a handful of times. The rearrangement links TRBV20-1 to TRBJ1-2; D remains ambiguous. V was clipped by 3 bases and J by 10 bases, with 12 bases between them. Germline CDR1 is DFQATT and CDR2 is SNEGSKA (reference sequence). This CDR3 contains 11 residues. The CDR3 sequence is CSASQEVSYTF. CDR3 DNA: TGCAGTGCTAGTCAGGAGGTTTCCTACACCTTC.

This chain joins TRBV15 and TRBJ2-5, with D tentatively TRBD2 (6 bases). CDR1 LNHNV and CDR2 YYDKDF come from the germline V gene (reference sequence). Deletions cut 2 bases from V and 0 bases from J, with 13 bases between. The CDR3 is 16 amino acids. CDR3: CATSRTFRDYQETQYF. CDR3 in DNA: TGTGCCACCAGCAGAACTTTCCGGGACTACCAAGAGACCCAGTACTTC. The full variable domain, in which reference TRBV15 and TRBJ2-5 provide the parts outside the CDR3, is DAMVIQNPRYQVTQFGKPVTLSCSQTLNHNVMYWYQQKSSQAPKLLFHYYDKDFNNEADTPDNFQSRRPNTSFCFLDIRSPGLGDTAMYLCATSRTFRDYQETQYFGPGTRLLVL.